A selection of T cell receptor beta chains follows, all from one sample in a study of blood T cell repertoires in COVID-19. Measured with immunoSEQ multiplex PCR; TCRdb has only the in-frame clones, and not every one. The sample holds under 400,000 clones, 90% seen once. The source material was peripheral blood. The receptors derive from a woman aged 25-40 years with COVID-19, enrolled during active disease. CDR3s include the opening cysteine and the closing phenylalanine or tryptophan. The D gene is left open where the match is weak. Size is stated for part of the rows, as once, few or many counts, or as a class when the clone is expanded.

CDR3: CASSRQGGSYEQYF
DNA: TGTGCCAGCAGTCGGCAGGGGGGATCCTACGAGCAGTACTTC
V: TRBV6-5
D: .
size: .
J: TRBJ2-7

CDR3: CASTGTGLYEQYF
DNA: TGTGCCAGCACCGGGACAGGGCTCTACGAGCAGTACTTC
V: TRBV6-5
D: TRBD1
size: .
J: TRBJ2-7

CDR3: CASSQDEGGAYEQYF
DNA: TGCGCCAGCAGCCAAGATGAGGGAGGGGCCTACGAGCAGTACTTC
V: TRBV4-1
D: TRBD2
size: .
J: TRBJ2-7

CDR3: CASSLARLQANEQFF
DNA: TGTGCCAGCAGCTTAGCGAGGTTACAGGCCAATGAGCAGTTCTTC
V: TRBV7-2
D: .
size: .
J: TRBJ2-1

CDR3: CASSLEQGSGNEQFF
DNA: TGTGCCAGCAGCTTAGAACAGGGTTCGGGCAATGAGCAGTTCTTC
V: TRBV7-9
D: .
size: once
J: TRBJ2-1

CDR3: CASRGTGANQPQHF
DNA: TGTGCCAGCAGGGGGACAGGGGCCAATCAGCCCCAGCATTTT
V: TRBV2
D: TRBD1
size: .
J: TRBJ1-5

CDR3: CASSEGRGSSGNTIYF
DNA: TGTGCCAGCAGTGAGGGGCGGGGATCGTCTGGAAACACCATATATTTT
V: TRBV25-1
D: .
size: .
J: TRBJ1-3

CDR3: CASSLGQGHGYTF
DNA: TGTGCCAGCAGTCTGGGACAGGGGCATGGCTACACCTTC
V: TRBV12-3/TRBV12-4
D: TRBD1
size: .
J: TRBJ1-2

CDR3: CASSGGLAGGADNEQFF
DNA: TGCGCCAGCAGCGGGGGACTAGCGGGAGGTGCGGACAATGAGCAGTTCTTC
V: TRBV5-1
D: TRBD2
size: .
J: TRBJ2-1

CDR3: CASSPGTARSTDTQYF
DNA: TGTGCCAGCTCACCTGGGACAGCCCGTAGCACAGATACGCAGTATTTT
V: TRBV18
D: TRBD1
size: once
J: TRBJ2-3

CDR3: CASSLRGQGTEAFF
DNA: TGTGCCAGCAGCTTAAGGGGGCAGGGCACTGAAGCTTTCTTT
V: TRBV7-6
D: TRBD1
size: .
J: TRBJ1-1

CDR3: CAWRLGPLGYTF
DNA: TGTGCCTGGAGGTTGGGGCCCCTAGGCTACACCTTC
V: TRBV30
D: .
size: .
J: TRBJ1-2

CDR3: CASSPQAGGIYNEQFF
DNA: TGTGCCAGCTCACCACAAGCGGGAGGGATCTACAATGAGCAGTTCTTC
V: TRBV18
D: TRBD2
size: .
J: TRBJ2-1

CDR3: CASSERAGKNTEAFF
DNA: TGCGCCAGCAGCGAAAGGGCGGGGAAGAACACTGAAGCTTTCTTT
V: TRBV5-1
D: .
size: .
J: TRBJ1-1

CDR3: CASSLGQDLSTDTQYF
DNA: TGTGCCAGCAGCTTGGGACAGGACTTAAGCACAGATACGCAGTATTTT
V: TRBV5-4
D: .
size: .
J: TRBJ2-3

CDR3: CASSLVEDGPLHF
DNA: TGTGCCAGCAGCTTAGTAGAGGATGGGCCCCTCCACTTT
V: TRBV7-9
D: .
size: .
J: TRBJ1-6

CDR3: CASSYMTGTGAMGTQYF
DNA: TGTGCCAGCAGCTATATGACCGGGACAGGGGCGATGGGTACGCAGTATTTT
V: TRBV7-3
D: TRBD1
size: .
J: TRBJ2-3

CDR3: CASSLQGKGETQYF
DNA: TGTGCCAGCAGCTTACAGGGAAAGGGAGAGACCCAGTACTTC
V: TRBV5-8
D: .
size: .
J: TRBJ2-5

CDR3: CASSSQGAVEKLFF
DNA: TGTGCCAGCAGTTCACAGGGGGCAGTCGAAAAACTGTTTTTT
V: TRBV2
D: TRBD1
size: .
J: TRBJ1-4

CDR3: CASSRRDLGPETQYF
DNA: TGTGCCAGCAGCCGACGGGACTTAGGTCCAGAGACCCAGTACTTC
V: TRBV5-6
D: .
size: .
J: TRBJ2-5

CDR3: CASRKTGNNQPQHF
DNA: TGTGCCAGCAGAAAGACAGGGAACAATCAGCCCCAGCATTTT
V: TRBV2
D: TRBD1
size: once
J: TRBJ1-5

CDR3: CASMLFRDRGLYGYTF
DNA: TGTGCCAGCATGCTGTTCCGGGACAGGGGCCTCTATGGCTACACCTTC
V: TRBV25-1
D: TRBD1
size: .
J: TRBJ1-2

CDR3: CASSLFLGYEQYF
DNA: TGTGCCAGCAGCTTATTTCTAGGCTACGAGCAGTACTTC
V: TRBV7-2
D: .
size: .
J: TRBJ2-7

CDR3: CASSLGGSRTEAFF
DNA: TGTGCCAGCAGCTTAGGAGGGAGCCGCACTGAAGCTTTCTTT
V: TRBV7-6
D: .
size: .
J: TRBJ1-1